This T cell receptor (beta chain) derives from a study of T cell responses to AZD1222 COVID-19 vaccine. As to this clone: What it binds is not known.

Some second doses came at about 4 weeks and others at about 12 weeks; these were pooled. Germline V gives CDR1 MDHEN, CDR2 SYDVKM. This CDR3 is built from 15 residues. V lost 5 bases to trimming and J lost 8 bases; unmatched junction nucleotides: 12. General observations from the study: Spike-specific TCRs gained breadth and depth after people received two AZD1222 doses. Nearly half of spike-specific TCRs reportedly go after variant regions that carry no mutations. Females made up more of the donors, who were largely white British, and clonal diversity may have come out too low.

Data came from immunoSEQ multiplex PCR; TCRdb stores just in-frame clones and leaves some out. This table has around 54,000 clones, 80% to 90% appearing once. This material consisted of peripheral blood, taken 28 days after the second AZD1222 dose. This sequence was found in an adult who received the AZD1222 COVID-19 vaccine. The chain employs TRBV28 and TRBJ2-4; 7 bases map to TRBD1. CDR3 in amino acids: CASSPGTAPLDIQYF. The CDR3 DNA is TGTGCCAGCAGTCCCGGGACAGCACCATTGGACATTCAGTACTTC.